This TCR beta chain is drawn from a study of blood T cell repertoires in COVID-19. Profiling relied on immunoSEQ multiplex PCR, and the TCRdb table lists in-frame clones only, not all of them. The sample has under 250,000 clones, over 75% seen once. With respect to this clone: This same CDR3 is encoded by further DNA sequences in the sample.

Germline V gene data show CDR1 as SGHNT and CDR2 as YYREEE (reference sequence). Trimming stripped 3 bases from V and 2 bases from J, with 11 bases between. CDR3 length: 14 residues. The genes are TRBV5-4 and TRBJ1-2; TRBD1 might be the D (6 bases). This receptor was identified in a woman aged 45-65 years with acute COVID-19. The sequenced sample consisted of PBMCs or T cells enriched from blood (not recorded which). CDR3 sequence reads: CASSSQGGNYGYTF. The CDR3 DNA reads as TGTGCCAGCAGCTCACAGGGAGGGAACTATGGCTACACCTTC.